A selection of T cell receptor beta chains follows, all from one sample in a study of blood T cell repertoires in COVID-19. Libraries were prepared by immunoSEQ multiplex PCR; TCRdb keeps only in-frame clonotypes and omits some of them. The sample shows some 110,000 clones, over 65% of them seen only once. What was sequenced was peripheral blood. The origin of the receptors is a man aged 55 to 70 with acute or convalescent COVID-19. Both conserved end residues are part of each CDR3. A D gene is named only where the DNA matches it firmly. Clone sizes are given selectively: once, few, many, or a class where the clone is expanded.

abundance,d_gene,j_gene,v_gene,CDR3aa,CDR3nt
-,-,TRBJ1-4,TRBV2,CASSEFLGGEKLFF,TGTGCCAGCAGTGAATTCCTTGGGGGCGAAAAACTGTTTTTT
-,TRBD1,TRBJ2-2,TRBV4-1,CASSRRGTGQGSTGELFF,TGCGCCAGCAGCCGCAGGGGGACGGGACAGGGGAGCACCGGGGAGCTGTTTTTT
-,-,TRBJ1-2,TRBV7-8,CASSLGRVHGYTF,TGTGCCAGCAGCTTGGGTCGGGTACATGGCTACACCTTC
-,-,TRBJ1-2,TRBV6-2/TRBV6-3,CASSYSAGDGYTF,TGTGCCAGCAGTTACTCGGCGGGGGATGGCTACACCTTC
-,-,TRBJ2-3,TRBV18,CASSSSRGVSTDTQYF,TGTGCCAGCTCATCCAGCAGGGGGGTTAGCACAGATACGCAGTATTTT
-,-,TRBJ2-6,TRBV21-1,CASTHLRSGANVLTF,TGTGCCAGCACCCATCTACGCTCTGGGGCCAACGTCCTGACTTTC
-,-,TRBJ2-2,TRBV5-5,CASSLARWQGGTGELFF,TGTGCCAGCAGCTTGGCAAGGTGGCAGGGGGGAACCGGGGAGCTGTTTTTT
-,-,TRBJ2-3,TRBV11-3,CASSSADTQYF,TGTGCCAGCAGCTCAGCGGATACGCAGTATTTT
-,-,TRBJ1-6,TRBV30,CAWRTWGNNSPLHF,TGTGCCTGGAGGACGTGGGGCAATAATTCACCCCTCCACTTT
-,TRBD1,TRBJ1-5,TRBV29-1,CSVGQGNQPQHF,TGCAGCGTTGGACAGGGTAATCAGCCCCAGCATTTT
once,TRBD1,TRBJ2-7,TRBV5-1,CASSLRQGFGTSGTYEQYF,TGCGCCAGCAGCCTACGACAGGGTTTCGGGACGAGTGGTACCTACGAGCAGTACTTC
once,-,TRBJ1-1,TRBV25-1,CASSETHRAVTEAFF,TGTGCCAGCAGTGAAACTCACAGGGCGGTCACTGAAGCTTTCTTT
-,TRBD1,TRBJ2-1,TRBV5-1,CASSSPTFPFAGTDSYNEQFF,TGCGCCAGCAGCTCCCCAACTTTCCCTTTCGCCGGGACAGATTCCTACAATGAGCAGTTCTTC
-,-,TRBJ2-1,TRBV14,CASSQIDHPSNEQFF,TGTGCCAGCAGCCAAATAGATCACCCATCCAATGAGCAGTTCTTC
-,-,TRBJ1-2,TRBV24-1,CATSDSRSYGYTF,TGTGCCACCAGTGATAGCCGGAGCTATGGCTACACCTTC
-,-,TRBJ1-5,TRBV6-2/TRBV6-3,CASSYTRDTPQHF,TGTGCCAGCAGTTACACCCGGGACACCCCCCAGCATTTT
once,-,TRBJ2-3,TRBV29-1,CSGRGSGPDTQYF,TGCAGCGGTAGGGGGAGCGGACCCGATACGCAGTATTTT